This T cell receptor (beta chain) derives from a study of technical replicates of blood from several donors. Trimming stripped 2 bases from V and 3 bases from J, with 7 bases between. Germline assignment: CDR1 MNHEY and CDR2 SVGAGI. CDR3 size: 13 residues. TCRdb's copy holds only in-frame clones and misses some; the assay was immunoSEQ multiplex PCR. The sample yields around 71,000 clones, approximately 92% seen once. Sequencing input: T cells isolated from PBMCs. The gene calls are TRBV6-5 and TRBJ1-1; D not certain. This TCR was sampled from a human donor in good health. This CDR3 reads CASSYGDYTEAFF. The CDR3 DNA reads as TGTGCCAGCAGTTACGGCGACTACACTGAAGCTTTCTTT.